The sequence of this T cell receptor beta chain was determined in a study of T cell repertoires in cytomegalovirus infection. General study results and limits: Cumulative frequency (of public TCR beta family members) identified carriers of CMV plus the relevant HLA.

MiXCR, applied by TCRdb to the reads, yields one record per CDR3 protein. The top ten clones hold approximately 19% of a sample with under 300,000 distinct CDR3 sequences, roughly 21% of them seen once. Germline loops: CDR1 KGHDR, CDR2 SFDVKD. V gave up 5 bases and J gave up 5 bases; unmatched junction bases: 8. The CDR3 contains 15 residues. As for this clonotype: Its antigen is as yet unknown.

The sequenced sample was cultured PBMCs, obtained from culture after CMV antigen stimulation. The chain couples TRBV24-1 to TRBJ2-1; 7 nucleotides align to TRBD2. The receptor's source is a human donor in good health (CMV status not recorded). Some clones in this sample may be carry-over from other donors' samples. CDR3 DNA sequence: TGTGCCACCAGTGCTATAGCGGGTGGAAACAATGAGCAGTTCTTC. Protein sequence: CATSAIAGGNNEQFF.